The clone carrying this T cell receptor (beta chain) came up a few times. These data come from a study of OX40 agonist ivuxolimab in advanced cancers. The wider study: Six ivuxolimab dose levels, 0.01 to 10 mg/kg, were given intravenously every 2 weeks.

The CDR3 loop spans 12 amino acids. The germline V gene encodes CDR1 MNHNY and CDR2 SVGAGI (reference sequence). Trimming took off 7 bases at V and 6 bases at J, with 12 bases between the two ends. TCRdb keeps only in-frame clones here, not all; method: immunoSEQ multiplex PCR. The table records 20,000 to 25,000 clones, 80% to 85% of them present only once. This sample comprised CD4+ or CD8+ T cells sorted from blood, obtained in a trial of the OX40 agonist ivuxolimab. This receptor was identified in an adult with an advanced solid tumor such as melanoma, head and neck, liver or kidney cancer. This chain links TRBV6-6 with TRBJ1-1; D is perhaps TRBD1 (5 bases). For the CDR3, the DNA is TGTGCCAGCATCCAGGAGGGGTCTGAAGCTTTCTTT. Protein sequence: CASIQEGSEAFF.